A single sample is the source of the 26 T cell receptor beta chains below, sequenced in a study of blood T cell repertoires in COVID-19. The repertoire was sequenced with immunoSEQ multiplex PCR; TCRdb's copy has only in-frame clones and lacks some. The data show about 130,000 clones, 80% seen once. Specimen: peripheral blood. Receptors originate from a man aged 70-80 years with acute or convalescent COVID-19.

The CDR3 bases are TGTGCCAGCAGTTTGTTTGGGGCCTCCACAGATACGCAGTATTTT. Protein: CASSLFGASTDTQYF. The chain is built from TRBV27 and TRBJ2-3; perhaps TRBD1 as D (5 bases). This CDR3 comprises 15 residues. V dropped 3 bases and J dropped 2 bases, with 12 bases sitting between them. Germline-derived CDR1 and CDR2 are MNHEY and SMNVEV (reference sequence).

This sequence joins TRBV7-8 and TRBJ1-5, with 10 bases lining up with TRBD1. J gave up 4 bases and V 5 bases, and 2 bases lay outside the gene matches. Germline CDR1 SGHVS, CDR2 FQNEAQ. This CDR3 comprises 14 residues. CDR3 region: CASSRGQGNQPQHF. In nucleotides, the CDR3 is TGTGCCAGCAGCAGGGGACAGGGGAATCAGCCCCAGCATTTT.

This chain connects TRBV9 to TRBJ1-6, with 9 positions matching TRBD1. The CDR3 consists of 16 residues. V dropped 0 bases and J dropped 14; count of bases not matched to a gene: 12. Germline V CDR1 and CDR2: SGDLS, YYNGEE. CDR3: CASSVGTGDRALALHF. DNA for the CDR3: TGTGCCAGCAGCGTAGGAACTGGGGACAGGGCTCTGGCCCTCCACTTT.

There are a few counts of this clone. The chain has TRBV18 and TRBJ2-1; D unresolved. Germline CDR1 KGHSH, CDR2 LQKENI. This CDR3 has 17 amino acids. V lost 5 bases to trimming and J lost 0 bases, with 17 bases between them. The CDR3 coding sequence is TGTGCCAGCTCAACAGATTTCCGAAGAAGCTCCTACAATGAGCAGTTCTTC. Amino acids: CASSTDFRRSSYNEQFF.

The chain uses TRBV24-1 and TRBJ2-1; D may be TRBD2 (6 bases). This CDR3 spans 11 amino acids. Germline lookup yields CDR1 KGHDR and CDR2 SFDVKD. Trimming removed 4 bases from V and 10 bases from J, with 7 bases in between. CDR3 residues: CATSDLAEQFF. The DNA for the CDR3 is TGTGCCACCAGTGACCTAGCGGAGCAGTTCTTC.

With regard to this clone: Distinct nucleotide sequences in the sample also encode this CDR3. This chain connects TRBV18 to TRBJ2-3; 7 nucleotides match TRBD2. The junction had 0 bases not matched to a gene; V was cut back by 0 bases and J by 3 bases. The CDR3 runs 14 residues. Germline CDR1 is KGHSH and CDR2 is LQKENI. The DNA of the CDR3 is TGTGCCAGCTCACCACCTAGCGGGACAGATACGCAGTATTTT. This gives the protein CASSPPSGTDTQYF.

CDR3 bases: TGTGCCGTAACTACCGATCACACAGATACGCAGTATTTT. This translates into CAVTTDHTDTQYF. This sequence joins TRBV6-5 and TRBJ2-3; unclear D gene. The germline V and J ends were trimmed by 11 bases and 2 bases, with 14 bases remaining between them. Looked up from germline, CDR1 is MNHEY and CDR2 is SVGAGI. The CDR3 contains 13 residues.

V gene TRBV2 combines with J gene TRBJ1-2, with 7 bases that match TRBD1. Trimming removed 6 bases from V and 4 bases from J; junction bases left unmatched: 14. This CDR3 comprises 16 residues. CDR1 and CDR2 (germline): SNHLY, FYNNEI. CDR3 bases: TGTGCCAGCAGGGACCCCCCCACGACAGGGAGCTATGGCTACACCTTC. As protein: CASRDPPTTGSYGYTF.

The chain links TRBV6-1 to TRBJ1-4, with D possibly being TRBD1 (5 bases). The CDR3 has 13 amino acids. The V gene lost 1 base and the J gene lost 11 bases, with 11 bases spanning the gap. In germline, CDR1 is MNHNS, CDR2 SASEGT. CDR3 in DNA: TGTGCCAGCAGTGAAGACCACAAGGGGAAACTGTTTTTT. This codes for CASSEDHKGKLFF.

The chain has TRBV19 and TRBJ1-2; 8 bases map to TRBD1. This CDR3 is built from 17 residues. Germline CDR1 is LNHDA and CDR2 is SQIVND (reference sequence). The ends lost 5 bases at V and 4 bases at J; junction bases unmatched: 15. The CDR3 region has the DNA TGTGCCAGTAGTGTCCGGGACAGGTCCGCTCCCCTCTATGGCTACACCTTC. Translation: CASSVRDRSAPLYGYTF.

The genes are TRBV9 and TRBJ1-5; 8 positions agree with TRBD1. Trimming took 4 bases from V and 1 from J; bases not matched to a gene: 7. The CDR3 extends over 16 amino acids. Germline V gene lookup returns CDR1 SGDLS and CDR2 YYNGEE. This CDR3 reads CASSPGQGLSNQPQHF. DNA for the CDR3: TGTGCCAGCAGCCCAGGACAGGGATTAAGCAATCAGCCCCAGCATTTT.

The chain recombines TRBV9 with TRBJ2-7; 11 bases fit TRBD2. Germline assignment: CDR1 SGDLS and CDR2 YYNGEE. The J segment lost 2 bases and the V segment lost 3 bases, leaving 4 bases of the junction unmatched. The length of the CDR3 is 15 residues. CDR3 sequence (DNA): TGTGCCAGCAGCGCCGATAGCGGGGGGGCCTACGAGCAGTACTTC. Its protein is CASSADSGGAYEQYF. The full variable domain, in which reference TRBV9 and TRBJ2-7 provide the parts outside the CDR3, is DSGVTQTPKHLITATGQRVTLRCSPRSGDLSVYWYQQSLDQGLQFLIQYYNGEERAKGNILERFSAQQFPDLHSELNLSSLELGDSALYFCASSADSGGAYEQYFGPGTRLTVT.

This clone was found once. This rearrangement joins TRBV4-1 to TRBJ2-6, with a weak D call TRBD1 (6 bases). V shed 0 bases and J shed 4 bases, with 10 bases lying between them. The CDR3 extends over 16 amino acids. CDR1 is MGHRA and CDR2 is YSYEKL in the germline V gene. Here the CDR3 DNA reads TGCGCCAGCAGCCAAGAAGGAGGACAGGGGGCCAACGTCCTGACTTTC. Its protein is CASSQEGGQGANVLTF.

The chain links TRBV6-4 to TRBJ2-5, with 8 bases fitting TRBD2. Per the germline V gene, CDR1 is MRHNA and CDR2 is SNTAGT. The length of the CDR3 is 16 residues. With V trimmed by 4 bases and J by 4 bases, 11 bases remained unmatched. In DNA, the CDR3 is TGTGCCAGCAGTGGGCCGTATAGCGGGGAAGGAGAGACCCAGTACTTC. Its translation: CASSGPYSGEGETQYF.

This clone has just a few counts. The rearrangement joins TRBV11-2 to TRBJ2-3; 7 bases line up with TRBD2. From germline, CDR1 is SGHAT and CDR2 FQNNGV. There are 15 residues in the CDR3. Trimming took 1 base from V and 1 from J; bases not matched to a gene: 2. CDR3 nucleotides: TGTGCCAGCAGCTTAGCTCGGGGGGGCACAGATACGCAGTATTTT. Protein sequence: CASSLARGGTDTQYF.

The V and J genes are TRBV9 and TRBJ1-6; possible D gene TRBD1, 5 bases. Per the germline V gene, CDR1 is SGDLS and CDR2 is YYNGEE. The V end was cut by 1 base, the J end by 0 bases, with 14 bases between. The CDR3 covers 18 residues. This CDR3 reads CASSVSQTESSYNSPLHF. DNA of the CDR3: TGTGCCAGCAGCGTATCCCAGACAGAGAGCTCCTATAATTCACCCCTCCACTTT.

This rearrangement joins TRBV6-5 to TRBJ2-7; 9 nucleotides agree with TRBD1. The J segment lost 3 bases and the V segment lost 1 base, leaving 7 bases of the junction unmatched. The V gene's germline CDR1 is MNHEY and CDR2 SVGAGI. CDR3 size: 16 residues. This chain's CDR3 is CASSYWDRVRGYEQYF. The CDR3 DNA is TGTGCCAGCAGTTACTGGGACAGGGTTCGGGGCTACGAGCAGTACTTC.

Concerning this clone: Other DNA sequences in the same sample also yield this CDR3. V and J are TRBV9 and TRBJ2-1, with D hard to call. Germline loops: CDR1 SGDLS, CDR2 YYNGEE. The CDR3 extends over 15 amino acids. Trimming stripped 2 bases from V and 1 base from J, with 10 bases between. The chain's CDR3 is CASSVQVASYNEQFF. The CDR3 coding sequence is TGTGCCAGCAGCGTTCAGGTGGCTTCCTACAATGAGCAGTTCTTC. The full variable domain, with the rest looked up from reference TRBV9 and TRBJ2-1, is DSGVTQTPKHLITATGQRVTLRCSPRSGDLSVYWYQQSLDQGLQFLIQYYNGEERAKGNILERFSAQQFPDLHSELNLSSLELGDSALYFCASSVQVASYNEQFFGPGTRLTVL.

V gene TRBV12-3 or TRBV12-4 combines with J gene TRBJ2-2; the D gene is possibly TRBD1 (5 bases). This CDR3 has 13 residues. Trimming took 4 bases from V and 4 from J, leaving 7 bases between them. The DNA for the CDR3 is TGTGCCAGCAGTTCGACAGTCACCGGGGAGCTGTTTTTT. It codes for CASSSTVTGELFF.

This clone appeared a single time. This chain links TRBV6-6 with TRBJ1-2; possible D gene TRBD1, 5 bases. Trimming cost V 5 bases and J 7 bases, with 8 bases left between them. The CDR3 runs 11 residues. Germline V lookup: CDR1 MNHNY, CDR2 SVGAGI (reference sequence). CDR3 protein: CASSPRVGYTF. CDR3 nucleotides: TGTGCCAGCAGTCCCAGGGTTGGCTACACCTTC.

V and J are TRBV5-1 and TRBJ1-1; 9 bases are shared with TRBD1. V lost 4 bases to trimming and J lost 10 bases; unmatched junction nucleotides: 8. CDR1 and CDR2 (germline): SGHRS, YFSETQ. CDR3 size: 13 residues. CDR3 nucleotides: TGCGCCAGCAGCCCGGGACAGGGAAGACGAGCTTTCTTT. It is translated as CASSPGQGRRAFF.

V usage is TRBV5-1 and J usage is TRBJ1-1, with TRBD1 as a possible D gene (5 bases). The V and J ends lost 0 bases and 2 bases respectively, with 11 bases between them. The CDR3 is 15 residues long. The germline CDR1 and CDR2 sequences are SGHRS and YFSETQ. The CDR3 DNA reads as TGCGCCAGCAGCTTGGACGGCAGGGAAAACACTGAAGCTTTCTTT. Amino acids: CASSLDGRENTEAFF.

The chain joins TRBV29-1 to TRBJ1-1, with 10 nucleotides matching TRBD1. V shed 7 bases and J 5 bases; nucleotides not matched to a gene: 7. CDR1 and CDR2 (germline): SQVTM, ANQGSEA. This CDR3 region has 13 residues. CDR3 region: CSARWDRGTEAFF. The CDR3 nucleotides read TGCAGCGCCCGGTGGGACAGGGGTACTGAAGCTTTCTTT.

V and J are TRBV2 and TRBJ2-3; 13 bases are a match to TRBD2. Germline V CDR1 and CDR2: SNHLY, FYNNEI. The CDR3 has 15 residues. J lost 4 bases, V lost 7 bases, and 5 bases had no gene match. The CDR3 loop is CASTRLAGGSDTQYF. The CDR3 DNA sequence: TGTGCCAGCACAAGACTAGCGGGGGGTTCAGATACGCAGTATTTT. The variable domain in full, with the rest retrieved from reference TRBV2 and TRBJ2-3, is EPEVTQTPSHQVTQMGQEVILRCVPISNHLYFYWYRQILGQKVEFLVSFYNNEISEKSEIFDDQFSVERPDGSNFTLKIRSTKLEDSAMYFCASTRLAGGSDTQYFGPGTRLTVL.

This clone was found once. The rearrangement joins TRBV11-3 to TRBJ1-1, with 7 bases aligning to TRBD1. The germline V gene encodes CDR1 SGHNT and CDR2 YENEEA. Trimming took 4 bases from V and 5 from J; bases not matched to a gene: 4. CDR3 length: 13 amino acids. The CDR3: CASSSTGRTEAFF. As DNA, the CDR3 is TGTGCCAGCAGCTCGACAGGGAGGACTGAAGCTTTCTTT.

The chain combines TRBV6-2 or TRBV6-3 with TRBJ2-2, with 7 bases lining up with TRBD1. This CDR3 region has 16 residues. Trimming at V came to 2 bases and at J to 4 bases, leaving 7 bases not matched to a gene. Looked up from germline, CDR1 is MNHEY and CDR2 is SVGEGT. The CDR3, as DNA: TGTGCCAGCAGTTACGTAGCCGGGACAGTCACCGGGGAGCTGTTTTTT. It encodes CASSYVAGTVTGELFF.